This passage covers 32 T cell receptor beta chains from one sample sequenced in a study of T-cell reconstitution after alpha-beta-depleted transplantation in children. Preparation of the TCRbeta library involved a method that used unique molecular identifiers. MiXCR, run by TCRdb on the PCR reads, gives a single entry per CDR3 protein. The table lists 200,000 to 300,000 distinct CDR3 sequences, 8.2% of them singletons. Specimen: PBMCs, mostly from graft donor cells, collected 180 days after TCRalphabeta/CD19-depleted stem cell transplant. Receptors were obtained from a male patient younger than 18 who had a stem cell transplant for acute lymphoblastic leukemia, so the T cells may come from the graft donor.

As concerns this clonotype: This may be a read error, as it is one base from a much larger clone. The chain carries TRBV10-3 and TRBJ1-2, with D perhaps matching TRBD1 (5 bases). Trimming took off 6 bases at V and 10 bases at J, with 21 bases between the two ends. Germline lookup yields CDR1 ENHRY and CDR2 SYGVKD. The CDR3 is 14 residues long. CDR3 protein: CAIRARDGDLDYTF. Written as DNA, the CDR3 is TGTGCCATCAGGGCAAGGGACGGGGACCTAGACTACACCTTC.

This clonotype was detected a few times. This chain connects TRBV4-3 to TRBJ2-3; D may be TRBD1 (5 bases). Trimming removed 1 base from V and 6 bases from J, with 26 bases in between. Per the germline V gene, CDR1 is LGHNA and CDR2 is YSLEER. The CDR3 sequence is 19 residues long. CDR3 loop: CASSQGGRVRSVPWDTQYF. The DNA for the CDR3 is TGCGCCAGCAGCCAAGGTGGCAGGGTGCGGTCCGTCCCATGGGATACGCAGTATTTT.

This clonotype was seen many times. The J gene is TRBJ1-2, the V gene TRBV11-2; perhaps TRBD1 as D (5 bases). Trimming left V 5 bases short and J 6 bases short, with 13 bases between. Germline-derived CDR1 and CDR2 are SGHAT and FQNNGV. The length of the CDR3 is 13 residues. For the CDR3, the DNA is TGTGCCAGCAGCCCTTGGGCGGGGGATGGCTACACCTTC. It is translated as CASSPWAGDGYTF. Using reference TRBV11-2 and TRBJ1-2 for the parts outside the CDR3, the full variable domain is EAGVAQSPRYKIIEKRQSVAFWCNPISGHATLYWYQQILGQGPKLLIQFQNNGVVDDSQLPKDRFSAERLKGVDSTLKIQPAKLEDSAVYLCASSPWAGDGYTFGSGTRLTVV.

This clonotype was recorded many times. The chain couples TRBV28 to TRBJ1-3, with a tentative D call TRBD1 (6 bases). Germline V gene sequence: CDR1 MDHEN, CDR2 SYDVKM. V lost 3 bases and J 0 bases, leaving 9 bases between the germline ends. The CDR3 is made up of 15 amino acids. CDR3 sequence reads: CASSFGQSSGNTIYF. The DNA for the CDR3 is TGTGCCAGCAGTTTCGGACAGAGCTCTGGAAACACCATATATTTT.

In this sample, this clonotype turned up many times. The rearrangement links TRBV27 to TRBJ2-2, with 9 bases that match TRBD1. Germline V gives CDR1 MNHEY, CDR2 SMNVEV (reference sequence). This CDR3 spans 16 amino acids. Trimming removed 6 bases from V and 2 bases from J; junction bases left unmatched: 7. The CDR3 here is CASRDRGLGNTGELFF. As DNA, the CDR3 is TGTGCCAGCAGGGACAGGGGCTTGGGAAACACCGGGGAGCTGTTTTTT.

Many counts were recorded for this clonotype. This chain uses TRBV5-6 with TRBJ2-3; the D is unclear. The V and J ends lost 4 bases and 0 bases respectively, with 15 bases between them. This CDR3 spans 16 amino acids. Germline V gene data show CDR1 as SGHDT and CDR2 as YYEEEE. CDR3 nucleotide sequence: TGTGCCAGCAGCCTAGGCGAGTTAACTAGCACAGATACGCAGTATTTT. Protein: CASSLGELTSTDTQYF.

This clonotype has a handful of counts. CDR3 DNA: TGTGCCAGCAGGGCTACAGGGGGAGACTATGGCTACACCTTC. Encoded protein: CASRATGGDYGYTF. This chain connects TRBV12-3 or TRBV12-4 to TRBJ1-2, with TRBD1 matching over 8 bases. The CDR3 loop spans 14 amino acids. J gave up 3 bases and V 6 bases, and 6 bases lay outside the gene matches.

This clonotype was seen at least ten times. V gene TRBV5-1 combines with J gene TRBJ2-3; perhaps TRBD1 as D (5 bases). The CDR3 is 14 residues long. Trimming took off 3 bases at V and 2 bases at J, with 10 bases between the two ends. The germline V gene has CDR1 SGHRS and CDR2 YFSETQ. The CDR3 DNA is TGCGCCAGCAGCTGGACACTCTCCACAGATACGCAGTATTTT. Its protein product is CASSWTLSTDTQYF.

This clonotype has at least ten counts. This chain uses TRBV20-1 with TRBJ2-5; D perhaps matches TRBD2 (6 bases). V was shortened by 3 bases and J by 4 bases, with 12 bases between the two germline ends. CDR1 is DFQATT and CDR2 is SNEGSKA in the germline V gene (reference sequence). The CDR3 has 13 residues. This chain's CDR3 is CSASPAGRETQYF. The CDR3 nucleotides are TGCAGTGCTAGCCCGGCGGGGCGAGAGACCCAGTACTTC.

The table lists this clonotype with a few counts. The gene calls are TRBV7-2 and TRBJ2-4; D remains unclear. The germline V and J ends were trimmed by 4 bases and 0 bases, with 16 bases remaining between them. This CDR3 spans 17 amino acids. Germline values: CDR1 SGHTA, CDR2 FQGNSA. CDR3 nucleotide sequence: TGTGCCAGCAGCTCGGAACTTTTCCTTCTAGCCAAAAACATTCAGTACTTC. Its translation is CASSSELFLLAKNIQYF.

Details on this clonotype: A much larger clone sits a single nucleotide away, making a read error possible. This chain connects TRBV20-1 to TRBJ2-7; D may match TRBD1 or TRBD2 (5 bases each). The V gene lost 3 bases and the J gene lost 5 bases, with 17 bases spanning the gap. Germline CDR1 DFQATT, CDR2 SNEGSKA (reference sequence). This CDR3 region has 14 residues. CDR3 DNA sequence: TGCAGTGCTAGCGGTCGACAGAGCGGCCACGAGCAGTACTTC. Amino acids: CSASGRQSGHEQYF.

This clonotype was recorded at least ten times. The chain joins TRBV6-1 to TRBJ2-7; possibly TRBD2 for D (6 bases). V shed 9 bases and J shed 4 bases, with 16 bases lying between them. CDR3 length equals 13 residues. Germline V gives CDR1 MNHNS, CDR2 SASEGT. This CDR3 reads CASLPGLRYEQYF. The DNA for the CDR3 is TGTGCCAGTTTACCGGGACTGAGATACGAGCAGTACTTC.

This clonotype showed up many times. The V and J genes are TRBV7-2 and TRBJ2-6; unclear D gene. Trimming shortened V by 0 bases and J by 2 bases, and 5 bases separated the two germline ends. The CDR3 extends over 15 amino acids. In germline, CDR1 is SGHTA, CDR2 FQGNSA. The CDR3 sequence: CASSLAGAGANVLTF. The CDR3 DNA reads TGTGCCAGCAGCTTAGCAGGAGCTGGGGCCAACGTCCTGACTTTC.

This clonotype showed up many times. The chain employs TRBV7-2 and TRBJ2-5; D is ambiguous. CDR1 and CDR2 (germline): SGHTA, FQGNSA. The CDR3 runs to 11 residues. V was cut by 0 bases and J by 5 bases, with 1 base left in between. The CDR3 loop is CASSLAETQYF. Written as DNA, the CDR3 is TGTGCCAGCAGCTTAGCGGAGACCCAGTACTTC.

Turning to this clonotype: This sequence may be a read error, since a much larger clone differs from it by one base. The chain combines TRBV12-3 or TRBV12-4 with TRBJ1-4; D not resolved. The CDR3 sequence is 13 residues long. The CDR3 loop is CVSNSATNEKLFF. The CDR3 DNA reads as TGTGTCAGTAATTCGGCAACTAATGAAAAACTGTTTTTT.

The genes are TRBV21-1 and TRBJ2-7; the table's D call, TRBD1, was not checked against the DNA. TRBV21-1 is designated a pseudogene. This CDR3 spans 15 amino acids. CDR3: CASSKSYRVPYEQYF. CDR3 DNA: TGTGCCAGCAGCAAAAGCTACAGGGTGCCCTACGAGCAGTACTTC.

The sample holds many counts of this clonotype. The chain has TRBV6-5 and TRBJ2-7; D may be TRBD2 (6 bases). This CDR3 is 15 amino acids long. Trimming took off 2 bases at V and 3 bases at J, with 14 bases between the two ends. The germline V gene encodes CDR1 MNHEY and CDR2 SVGAGI. CDR3 amino acids: CASSYRAGEVYEQYF. The CDR3 DNA reads as TGTGCCAGCAGTTACCGAGCCGGGGAGGTCTACGAGCAGTACTTC.

The J gene is TRBJ2-5, the V gene TRBV5-1; D remains unclear. This CDR3 is 14 amino acids long. Looked up from germline, CDR1 is SGHRS and CDR2 is YFSETQ. V lost 0 bases and J 0 bases, leaving 6 bases between the germline ends. In nucleotides, the CDR3 is TGCGCCAGCAGCTTGGCAACGTACCAAGAGACCCAGTACTTC. Protein product: CASSLATYQETQYF. The full variable domain, its missing parts supplied by reference TRBV5-1 and TRBJ2-5, is KAGVTQTPRYLIKTRGQQVTLSCSPISGHRSVSWYQQTPGQGLQFLFEYFSETQRNKGNFPGRFSGRQFSNSRSEMNVSTLELGDSALYLCASSLATYQETQYFGPGTRLLVL.

In its sample, this clonotype was seen many times. The chain recombines TRBV12-3 or TRBV12-4 with TRBJ1-4; D is uncertain. This CDR3 has 11 residues. Trimming pared 6 bases from V and 8 bases from J, leaving 7 bases between. CDR3 loop: CASSLTEKLFF. Written as DNA, the CDR3 is TGTGCCAGCAGCCTAACAGAAAAACTGTTTTTT.

This clonotype was observed at least ten times. The chain joins TRBV7-2 to TRBJ1-2, with D unresolved. Trimming removed 2 bases from V and 2 bases from J, with 6 bases in between. This CDR3 spans 13 amino acids. In germline, CDR1 is SGHTA, CDR2 FQGNSA. For the CDR3, the DNA is TGTGCCAGCAGCTTACAACAGAACTATGGCTACACCTTC. Its protein product is CASSLQQNYGYTF.

Ten or more counts support this clonotype. The V and J genes are TRBV7-2 and TRBJ1-4, with D uncertain. Trimming shortened V by 4 bases and J by 5 bases, and 14 bases separated the two germline ends. The length of the CDR3 is 15 residues. Germline CDR1 reads SGHTA; CDR2 reads FQGNSA. CDR3 protein: CASSWVGDGNEKLFF. As DNA, the CDR3 is TGTGCCAGCAGCTGGGTAGGAGACGGGAATGAAAAACTGTTTTTT. Full variable domain (outside the CDR3, taken from reference TRBV7-2 and TRBJ1-4): GAGVSQSPSNKVTEKGKDVELRCDPISGHTALYWYRQSLGQGLEFLIYFQGNSAPDKSGLPSDRFSAERTGGSVSTLTIQRTQQEDSAVYLCASSWVGDGNEKLFFGSGTQLSVL.

The CDR3 here is CASSIDSAPSYNEQFF. CDR3 sequence (DNA): TGTGCCAGTAGTATAGACAGCGCTCCTTCCTACAATGAGCAGTTCTTC. V and J are TRBV19 and TRBJ2-1; D not resolved. The CDR3 is made up of 16 amino acids. V lost 0 bases, J lost 1 base, and 10 bases lay in between. CDR1 and CDR2 from the germline V gene are LNHDA and SQIVND (reference sequence).

This clonotype has more than one count but fewer than ten. The chain uses TRBV20-1 and TRBJ2-1, with 9 positions matching TRBD1. CDR3 length: 18 residues. Per germline, CDR1 DFQATT and CDR2 SNEGSKA (reference sequence). The V gene end was trimmed by 3 bases and the J gene end by 0 bases; junction bases not matched to a gene: 12. CDR3 DNA: TGCAGTGCTAGGTCCGCCGGAGACAGGGGGGTCTCCTACAATGAGCAGTTCTTC. Amino acids: CSARSAGDRGVSYNEQFF.

This clonotype came up many times. V usage is TRBV11-2 and J usage is TRBJ2-3; no clear D. Germline CDR1 and CDR2: SGHAT and FQNNGV. The CDR3 is made up of 13 amino acids. V was cut by 6 bases and J by 7 bases, with 14 bases left in between. The CDR3 reads CASRRTSENTQYF. The CDR3 DNA sequence: TGTGCCAGCAGAAGGACGAGCGAAAATACGCAGTATTTT.

This clonotype was observed many times. The rearrangement joins TRBV29-1 to TRBJ2-7, with 9 bases that match TRBD1. The junction had 12 bases not matched to a gene; V was cut back by 3 bases and J by 3 bases. CDR3 length equals 16 residues. Germline CDR1 SQVTM, CDR2 ANQGSEA. As DNA, the CDR3 is TGCAGCGTTGAGGGCCTTCCGGGACAGGGATTCTACGAGCAGTACTTC. Protein product: CSVEGLPGQGFYEQYF.

This clonotype was seen ten or more times. The chain couples TRBV7-6 to TRBJ1-1; 7 bases match TRBD1. Germline loops: CDR1 SGHVS, CDR2 FNYEAQ. The CDR3 length is 17 residues. Germline trimming cut 5 bases from V and 5 bases from J; bases unmatched to any gene: 17. CDR3 amino acids: CASSPQKGTGEGTEAFF. The CDR3 bases are TGTGCCAGCAGCCCGCAGAAAGGTACAGGGGAGGGAACTGAAGCTTTCTTT.

The sample holds many counts of this clonotype. The chain couples TRBV20-1 to TRBJ1-3; D may be TRBD1 (6 bases). CDR3 length equals 15 residues. V lost 4 bases to trimming and J lost 7 bases, with 20 bases between them. Germline lookup yields CDR1 DFQATT and CDR2 SNEGSKA (reference sequence). For the CDR3, the DNA is TGCAGTGCTACTCGCCAGACAGTCGGGGGCAACACCATATATTTT. Translated: CSATRQTVGGNTIYF.

This clonotype was seen repeatedly, ten times or more. This sequence joins TRBV7-9 and TRBJ2-1, with D perhaps matching TRBD2 (6 bases). Germline CDR1 SEHNR, CDR2 FQNEAQ (reference sequence). The CDR3 totals 12 residues. Trimming shortened V by 6 bases and J by 8 bases, and 11 bases separated the two germline ends. The CDR3 DNA reads TGTGCCAGCAGAATAGCGGAAGATGAGCAGTTCTTC. Residues: CASRIAEDEQFF.

Worth noting for this clonotype: A much larger clonotype is one base distant, so this may be a read error. This chain joins TRBV20-1 and TRBJ2-3, with 10 bases aligning to TRBD2. The germline CDR1 and CDR2 sequences are DFQATT and SNEGSKA (reference sequence). This CDR3 comprises 19 residues. CDR3 loop: CCARVASGRKFGWWDTQYF. In DNA, the CDR3 is TGCTGTGCCCGTGTAGCTAGCGGGAGAAAGTTCGGCTGGTGGGATACGCAGTATTTT.

This clonotype was found a few times. The chain uses TRBV7-2 and TRBJ2-1; D is ambiguous. The V gene's germline CDR1 is SGHTA and CDR2 FQGNSA. The CDR3 covers 15 residues. V lost 3 bases and J 2 bases, leaving 11 bases between the germline ends. As DNA, the CDR3 is TGTGCCAGCAGCTTGGATATCGCCGCCTACAATGAGCAGTTCTTC. Amino acids: CASSLDIAAYNEQFF. The entire variable domain, with the rest obtained from reference TRBV7-2 and TRBJ2-1, is as follows: GAGVSQSPSNKVTEKGKDVELRCDPISGHTALYWYRQSLGQGLEFLIYFQGNSAPDKSGLPSDRFSAERTGGSVSTLTIQRTQQEDSAVYLCASSLDIAAYNEQFFGPGTRLTVL.

This clonotype was counted ten times or more. CDR3 DNA sequence: TGCAGCGTTGAAGTCTTTGACAGGGGAAGGCGACTAGCGGGAGACGATGAGCAGTTCTTC. Translating gives CSVEVFDRGRRLAGDDEQFF. The chain links TRBV29-1 to TRBJ2-1, with 12 bases identical to TRBD2. The CDR3 loop spans 20 amino acids. Per germline, CDR1 SQVTM and CDR2 ANQGSEA. The V segment lost 1 base and the J segment 8 bases; nucleotides outside the gene matches: 21.

The chain has TRBV11-2 and TRBJ2-2, with D possibly TRBD1 on 5 matching bases. Trimming took off 5 bases at V and 0 bases at J, with 19 bases between the two ends. Looked up from germline, CDR1 is SGHAT and CDR2 is FQNNGV. The CDR3 length is 18 residues. The CDR3 DNA is TGTGCCAGCAGCCTCCTGCCCCCGACAGCCGCGAACACCGGGGAGCTGTTTTTT. Its translation is CASSLLPPTAANTGELFF.